The clone carrying this TCR beta chain is judged medium-sized. Trimming cost V 0 bases and J 4 bases, with 12 bases left between them. The CDR3 has 15 amino acids. CDR1 and CDR2 (germline): MNHEY, SVGAGI. Donors had localized lung adenocarcinoma, a non-small cell lung cancer. This specimen belongs to a study of CD4 and CD8 cells across lung adenocarcinoma regions. TCRdb re-called the PCR reads through MiXCR, storing one row per CDR3 protein. The sample has some 16,000 distinct CDR3 sequences, over 50% seen once. The chain is built from TRBV6-5 and TRBJ2-5; D unclear. The material sequenced was CD8+ T cells from the center of a lung tumor. This sequence originates from a female donor with lung adenocarcinoma. The CD4 and CD8 labels of this study may be unreliable. The CDR3 DNA sequence: TGTGCCAGCAGTTACTCTCGCATGGGCGGAGAGACCCAGTACTTC. This codes for CASSYSRMGGETQYF.